This T cell receptor beta chain is drawn from a study of Graves' ophthalmopathy and Graves' hyperthyroidism. Overall study context: Prior to any treatment, peripheral blood was collected at the time of initial diagnosis.

This CDR3 has 14 amino acids. V lost 0 bases to trimming and J lost 12 bases; unmatched junction nucleotides: 8. CDR1 is ENHRY, CDR2 SYGVKD, per germline. RNA transcripts served as template for amplifying TCR beta CDR3 sequences. Scientists carried out first-round RT-PCR using HTBI primers and then a second-round multiplex PCR. TCRdb re-analysed the multiplex PCR reads in MiXCR, keeping a single row per CDR3 protein. The data contain about 220,000 distinct CDR3 sequences, roughly a fifth of them seen just once; the ten biggest clones take up roughly 40%. This clonotype was observed a few times. Its antigen remains unknown. Study-wide results and limits: A classifier, a 13-signature model, separated ophthalmopathy from stable hyperthyroidism with approximately 88% sensitivity and 65% to 83% specificity.

All donors with ophthalmopathy were recorded as having moderate-to-severe activity, CAS ≥3, NOSPECS ≥4 and a duration under 3 months. V gene TRBV10-3 combines with J gene TRBJ2-1; 7 bases map to TRBD1. The sequenced sample was peripheral blood. This clonotype originated in a woman between 50 and 59 years old with Graves' ophthalmopathy. The CDR3 reads CAISESGTERTQFF. The CDR3 DNA reads as TGTGCCATCAGTGAGTCCGGGACAGAAAGAACGCAGTTCTTC.